The rows below give T cell receptor beta chains drawn from one sample of a study of shared clonotypes between healthy human individuals. Generated by immunoSEQ multiplex PCR, the TCRdb table keeps only in-frame clones and is missing some. This sample has about 680,000 clones; about 90% occur once, and the top ten carry 24%. Sequencing used naive CD8+ T cells sorted from blood. These receptors were obtained from a young man in good health. Both conserved end residues are part of each CDR3.

v_gene: TRBV9; CDR3aa: CASSGGGTASNQPQHF
v_gene: TRBV7-2; CDR3aa: CASSPSFETQYF
v_gene: TRBV6-5; CDR3aa: CASGLWRNTGELFF
v_gene: TRBV9; CDR3aa: CASSVVTGELFF
v_gene: TRBV5-1; CDR3aa: CASSKTSGRGFLLDTGELFF
v_gene: TRBV11-2; CDR3aa: CASSFAWDSVRYEQYF
v_gene: TRBV10-3; CDR3aa: CAISDPGQGNYEQYF
v_gene: TRBV7-9; CDR3aa: CASSRRDRDYEQYF
v_gene: TRBV4-3; CDR3aa: CASSQDSLAGNEQFF
v_gene: TRBV28; CDR3aa: CASSDLNLGGPEAFF
v_gene: TRBV7-9; CDR3aa: CASSYGHNEQFF
v_gene: TRBV6-5; CDR3aa: CASSDGTTSNQPQHF
v_gene: TRBV5-5; CDR3aa: CASSLRTALEQYF
v_gene: TRBV29-1; CDR3aa: CSAGGGGAFF
v_gene: TRBV27; CDR3aa: CASSLGQENIQYF
v_gene: TRBV7-2; CDR3aa: CASSPGPVSGANVLTF
v_gene: TRBV11-2; CDR3aa: CASSSGRDTQYF
v_gene: TRBV7-2; CDR3aa: CASSLTGGPPIQYF
v_gene: TRBV18; CDR3aa: CASSPTTPSGRETQYF
v_gene: TRBV28; CDR3aa: CASNFGYTTYEQYF
v_gene: TRBV7-9; CDR3aa: CASSTDRERNQPQHF
v_gene: TRBV29-1; CDR3aa: CSVRTSLIQYF
v_gene: TRBV15; CDR3aa: CATSIGTGNYGYTF
v_gene: TRBV5-4; CDR3aa: CASSPHPGQNDEQYF
v_gene: TRBV27; CDR3aa: CASRLGSNYGYTF
v_gene: TRBV27; CDR3aa: CASTNGASGRSDEQFF
v_gene: TRBV5-4; CDR3aa: CASSSAGTTQYEQYF
v_gene: TRBV10-1; CDR3aa: CASSPGKRFPQGYTF
v_gene: TRBV29-1; CDR3aa: CSVEGLNTDTQYF
v_gene: TRBV13; CDR3aa: CASSRQGFSEQFF
v_gene: TRBV2; CDR3aa: CASSISRTANYGYTF
v_gene: TRBV13; CDR3aa: CASSSQGLSTYNEQFF
v_gene: TRBV5-1; CDR3aa: CASSPVGWDRNTDTQYF
v_gene: TRBV5-1; CDR3aa: CASSLFDYLTVQETQYF
v_gene: TRBV6-5; CDR3aa: CASSSYGDKAFF
v_gene: TRBV2; CDR3aa: CASSEALRGLAGEYNEQFF
v_gene: TRBV10-2; CDR3aa: CASSEGAEVRNTEAFF
v_gene: TRBV10-1; CDR3aa: CASRQGLSTEAFF
v_gene: TRBV4-1; CDR3aa: CASSQESPGTSSDTQYF
v_gene: TRBV7-9; CDR3aa: CASHGDGTSTYEQYF
v_gene: TRBV10-3; CDR3aa: CAISESAGNSGNQPQHF
v_gene: TRBV10-3; CDR3aa: CAISLGQGVGYEQYF
v_gene: TRBV6-1; CDR3aa: CASIVAGVNTGELFF
v_gene: TRBV6-5; CDR3aa: CASSYSTGNTGELFF
v_gene: TRBV7-9; CDR3aa: CAVRDFTYEQYF
v_gene: TRBV30; CDR3aa: CAWSVGQGAQPQHF
v_gene: TRBV19; CDR3aa: CASRETGQSLYEQYF
v_gene: TRBV7-4; CDR3aa: CASSSTGTVRWETQYF
v_gene: TRBV7-9; CDR3aa: CASSHTPGTGAYEQYF
v_gene: TRBV28; CDR3aa: CASSWGTGQTF
v_gene: TRBV30; CDR3aa: CAWGPLLGPKYEQYF
v_gene: TRBV19; CDR3aa: CASSRIAGVADTQYF
v_gene: TRBV6-4; CDR3aa: CASSVIAGGPETQYF
v_gene: TRBV27; CDR3aa: CGGRQGTDTQYF
v_gene: TRBV7-9; CDR3aa: CASSFPGDNQPQHF
v_gene: TRBV30; CDR3aa: CAWSVPSIGLALFDGATQYF
v_gene: TRBV10-3; CDR3aa: CAIKTKLNTEAFF
v_gene: TRBV5-5; CDR3aa: CASSQVLAGGIEQYF
v_gene: TRBV13; CDR3aa: CASSSGQLTYEQYF
v_gene: TRBV10-1; CDR3aa: CASSEGREPYNEQFF